This is a list of T cell receptor beta chains from one sample in a study of CD8 T cells in Susac syndrome. TCRdb used MiXCR to reprocess the immunoSEQ multiplex PCR reads, holding one entry per CDR3 protein. The sample contains some 300,000 distinct CDR3 sequences, approximately 84% of which appear only once. Sequenced sample: CD8+ T cells from PBMCs. The receptor source for this set is a human donor with multiple sclerosis. Each CDR3 is given with its conserved first and last residue. The order of the fields is CDR3 protein, CDR3 DNA, D gene, clone size, V gene, J gene. A D gene is named only where the DNA matches it firmly. Rows give clone size only sometimes, using once, few, many, or a class for an expanded clone.

CDR3aa: CASSQGLVGEQFF; CDR3nt: TGTGCCAGCAGCCAGGGACTAGTTGGTGAGCAGTTCTTC; d_gene: TRBD2; abundance: .; v_gene: TRBV28; j_gene: TRBJ2-1
CDR3aa: CASSQDLIQETQYF; CDR3nt: TGTGCCAGCAGCCAAGATCTGATCCAAGAGACCCAGTACTTC; d_gene: .; abundance: .; v_gene: TRBV3-1; j_gene: TRBJ2-5
CDR3aa: CATGPGPRDGSGANVLTF; CDR3nt: TGTGCCACCGGACCCGGACCGCGGGACGGCTCTGGGGCCAACGTCCTGACTTTC; d_gene: .; abundance: .; v_gene: TRBV28; j_gene: TRBJ2-6
CDR3aa: CATSDLRDSNPYEQYF; CDR3nt: TGTGCCACCAGTGATTTGAGGGACAGTAACCCCTACGAGCAGTACTTC; d_gene: TRBD1; abundance: once; v_gene: TRBV24-1; j_gene: TRBJ2-7
CDR3aa: CASSSGTGRRNEQFF; CDR3nt: TGTGCCAGCAGTTCCGGGACGGGGAGAAGGAATGAGCAGTTCTTC; d_gene: .; abundance: .; v_gene: TRBV13; j_gene: TRBJ2-1
CDR3aa: CASSEGPLRVTDTQYF; CDR3nt: TGTGCCAGCAGTGAAGGACCCCTGCGGGTTACAGATACGCAGTATTTT; d_gene: .; abundance: .; v_gene: TRBV2; j_gene: TRBJ2-3
CDR3aa: CASSIPRRGYEQYF; CDR3nt: TGTGCCAGTAGTATACCGAGGAGAGGCTACGAGCAGTACTTC; d_gene: .; abundance: .; v_gene: TRBV19; j_gene: TRBJ2-7
CDR3aa: CASSIRDRADGYTF; CDR3nt: TGTGCCAGTAGTATCCGGGACAGGGCCGATGGCTACACCTTC; d_gene: TRBD1; abundance: once; v_gene: TRBV19; j_gene: TRBJ1-2
CDR3aa: CSARGGARFREDTQYF; CDR3nt: TGCAGTGCTAGAGGGGGGGCCCGGTTCCGGGAGGATACGCAGTATTTT; d_gene: .; abundance: .; v_gene: TRBV20-1; j_gene: TRBJ2-3
CDR3aa: CASSLDWVPYNEQFF; CDR3nt: TGTGCCAGCAGCTTAGACTGGGTACCCTACAATGAGCAGTTCTTC; d_gene: .; abundance: .; v_gene: TRBV7-3; j_gene: TRBJ2-1
CDR3aa: CASKGLAEGDTQYF; CDR3nt: TGTGCCAGCAAAGGCCTAGCGGAAGGCGATACGCAGTATTTT; d_gene: TRBD2; abundance: .; v_gene: TRBV28; j_gene: TRBJ2-3